This TCR beta chain was sequenced for a study of shared clonotypes between healthy human individuals. Using immunoSEQ multiplex PCR, the repertoire was profiled, and TCRdb retains in-frame clones only, with some absent. The table records 2.3 million or so clones, about 92% of them present only once. The CDR3 covers 18 residues. The V and J ends lost 5 bases and 0 bases, in that order; junction bases with no gene match: 11. Looked up from germline, CDR1 is SSHAT and CDR2 is FNYEAQ (reference sequence). The rearrangement links TRBV7-7 to TRBJ2-2; 8 nucleotides line up with TRBD2. The clonotype comes from a man between 18 and 29 years old in good health. Some clones in this sample may be carry-over from other donors' samples. Sequencing was carried out using naive CD4+ T cells from PBMCs. Subset given: CD45RA+ positively selected. CDR3 sequence: CASSLVNLAGANTGELFF. The CDR3 DNA is TGTGCCAGCAGCCTTGTCAATCTAGCGGGCGCGAACACCGGGGAGCTGTTTTTT.